The 8 T cell receptor beta chains in this list originate from one sample, sequenced in a study of blood T cell repertoires in COVID-19. Using immunoSEQ multiplex PCR, the repertoire was profiled, and TCRdb retains in-frame clones only, with some absent. This table has about 220,000 clones, 75% to 90% appearing once. Sequenced sample: PBMCs or T cells enriched from blood (not recorded which). Every receptor here comes from a woman aged 18 to 35 in a cohort exposed to, infected with or recovered from COVID-19 (not recorded which).

Remarks on this clone: Other DNA sequences in the same sample also yield this CDR3. The rearrangement joins TRBV6-5 to TRBJ2-3, with TRBD2 identical over 9 bases. The CDR3 has 15 residues. Looked up from germline, CDR1 is MNHEY and CDR2 is SVGAGI. With 2 bases clipped from V and 2 bases from J, the junction kept 2 bases outside the gene matches. The CDR3 loop is CASSYRGGVTDTQYF. The DNA for the CDR3 is TGTGCCAGCAGTTACCGCGGGGGGGTCACAGATACGCAGTATTTT.

This sequence joins TRBV19 and TRBJ2-5; perhaps TRBD2 as D (5 bases). V was pared by 3 bases and J by 5 bases, with 13 bases between. CDR3 length: 14 residues. Looked up from germline, CDR1 is LNHDA and CDR2 is SQIVND (reference sequence). This chain's CDR3 is CASSMMGEGETQYF. CDR3 DNA: TGTGCCAGTAGTATGATGGGCGAGGGTGAGACCCAGTACTTC.

The chain recombines TRBV9 with TRBJ1-1; 11 bases line up with TRBD1. This CDR3 is built from 17 residues. The germline gives CDR1 SGDLS, CDR2 YYNGEE. V dropped 4 bases and J dropped 0; count of bases not matched to a gene: 8. Written as DNA, the CDR3 is TGTGCCAGCAGCACCCTCGGGACAGGGGGGATGAACACTGAAGCTTTCTTT. It encodes CASSTLGTGGMNTEAFF.

This clone appeared many times. This chain connects TRBV2 to TRBJ1-1; no clear D gene. V was shortened by 4 bases and J by 7 bases, with 10 bases between the two germline ends. This CDR3 region has 12 residues. Germline CDR1 reads SNHLY; CDR2 reads FYNNEI. CDR3 protein: CASSVTGLEAFF. The CDR3 bases are TGTGCCAGCAGTGTAACTGGACTTGAAGCTTTCTTT.

The genes are TRBV19 and TRBJ2-3; 8 nucleotides line up with TRBD2. The V and J ends lost 4 bases and 1 base, in that order; junction bases with no gene match: 7. The germline V gene encodes CDR1 LNHDA and CDR2 SQIVND (reference sequence). This CDR3 has 16 amino acids. The CDR3 DNA reads as TGTGCCAGTAGTAAGATAGCGGGGAGACGCACAGATACGCAGTATTTT. It specifies CASSKIAGRRTDTQYF.

This chain links TRBV2 with TRBJ2-1; D is possibly TRBD2 (5 bases). The CDR3 consists of 15 residues. The germline V gene encodes CDR1 SNHLY and CDR2 FYNNEI. The V and J ends lost 7 bases and 4 bases respectively, with 17 bases between them. CDR3 DNA sequence: TGTGCCAGCACCGAAGACGAGGGAAGATACAATGAGCAGTTCTTC. Translating gives CASTEDEGRYNEQFF.

The rearrangement uses TRBV10-3 and TRBJ2-7, with unresolved D. Looked up from germline, CDR1 is ENHRY and CDR2 is SYGVKD. This CDR3 contains 13 residues. Trimming took off 2 bases at V and 4 bases at J, with 9 bases between the two ends. CDR3 sequence reads: CAISEGQDYEQYF. The DNA of the CDR3 is TGTGCCATCAGTGAGGGGCAGGATTACGAGCAGTACTTC.

The chain employs TRBV5-4 and TRBJ1-3; no clear D gene. The V and J ends lost 2 bases and 0 bases respectively, with 9 bases between them. This CDR3 region has 15 residues. The V gene's germline CDR1 is SGHNT and CDR2 YYREEE (reference sequence). The CDR3 DNA is TGTGCCAGCAGCTTCGACACCTCCTCTGGAAACACCATATATTTT. Protein: CASSFDTSSGNTIYF.